This T cell receptor (beta chain) was captured by sequencing in a study of human T cells and chemical hapten exposure. Notes on the study in general: No change in TCRs above 1 in 1000 frequency was produced by DPC sensitization.

This CDR3 has 10 residues. Germline V CDR1 and CDR2: SQVTM, ANQGSEA. Trimming shortened V by 5 bases and J by 0 bases, and 2 bases separated the two germline ends. As for this clonotype: Its antigen is currently unknown.

Each CDR3 protein is one row after TCRdb ran MiXCR on the RACE reads. The sample carries about 190,000 distinct CDR3 sequences, about 25% recorded once. Time point of the sample: patch test 3, about 24 weeks after DPC sensitization. Treatment meaning: therapeutic diphenylcyclopropenone sensitization with weekly scalp DPC. The material sequenced was whole blood, taken in connection with sensitization to the hapten diphenylcyclopropenone (DPC). This clonotype was obtained from a woman in her thirties or forties with alopecia areata. Some clones in this sample may be carry-over from other donors' samples. The chain recombines TRBV29-1 with TRBJ2-7; D is unresolved. CDR3 sequence reads: CSVSSYEQYF. DNA of the CDR3: TGCAGCGTTTCCTCCTACGAGCAGTACTTC.